This is a list of T cell receptor beta chains from one sample in a study of cytomegalovirus exposure and HLA in healthy donors. The method was immunoSEQ multiplex PCR; TCRdb's version includes in-frame clones alone and lacks a portion of them. The table lists under 90,000 clones, over 60% of them singletons. The sample taken for sequencing was PBMCs. The receptors stem from a man aged 35 to 55 in good health and CMV-seropositive. CDR3s include the opening cysteine and the closing phenylalanine or tryptophan. A D gene is named only where the DNA matches it firmly. Clone size is stated in some rows and not others, as once, few, many or a class when expanded.

V gene,clone size,D gene,J gene,CDR3 protein,CDR3 DNA
TRBV5-1,once,TRBD2,TRBJ2-3,CASSSAGGQDTQYF,TGCGCCAGCAGCTCAGCGGGGGGGCAAGATACGCAGTATTTT
TRBV18,NA,NA,TRBJ1-6,CASSPYGPQDSPLHF,TGTGCCAGCTCACCATACGGCCCTCAGGATTCACCCCTCCACTTT
TRBV2,few,NA,TRBJ1-1,CASSQTANTEAFF,TGTGCCAGCAGTCAGACAGCGAACACTGAAGCTTTCTTT
TRBV28,NA,NA,TRBJ2-1,CASTQYRSIDGQFF,TGTGCCAGCACACAGTACAGGTCCATAGATGGGCAGTTCTTC
TRBV7-3,few,NA,TRBJ2-5,CASSPGRGQETQYF,TGTGCCAGCAGTCCCGGGAGAGGACAAGAGACCCAGTACTTC
TRBV2,NA,NA,TRBJ2-7,CASSERGPPSYEQYF,TGTGCCAGCAGTGAGCGTGGGCCACCCTCCTACGAGCAGTACTTC
TRBV6-6,NA,TRBD2,TRBJ2-2,CASRLAGGANTGELFF,TGTGCCAGCAGACTAGCGGGAGGGGCGAACACCGGGGAGCTGTTTTTT
TRBV27,NA,NA,TRBJ1-1,CASSRTVNTEAFF,TGTGCCAGCAGTAGGACAGTAAACACTGAAGCTTTCTTT
TRBV6-5,NA,NA,TRBJ1-1,CASSYGRNTEAFF,TGTGCCAGCAGTTATGGGCGGAACACTGAAGCTTTCTTT
TRBV30,few,NA,TRBJ1-2,CALQPQGYGYTF,TGTGCCCTCCAGCCCCAGGGCTATGGCTACACCTTC
TRBV19,NA,NA,TRBJ1-5,CASSVDGTPYQPQHF,TGTGCCAGTAGTGTCGACGGGACACCGTATCAGCCCCAGCATTTT
TRBV9,NA,TRBD1,TRBJ1-3,CASSAGDRGFAGNTIYF,TGTGCCAGCAGCGCTGGGGACAGGGGATTCGCTGGAAACACCATATATTTT
TRBV29-1,NA,TRBD2,TRBJ2-3,CSVRGLAGRTDTQYF,TGCAGCGTTCGCGGACTAGCGGGACGCACAGATACGCAGTATTTT
TRBV5-1,NA,TRBD2,TRBJ2-1,CASNLPTSGISEQFF,TGCGCCAGCAATCTCCCGACTAGCGGGATCAGTGAGCAGTTCTTC
TRBV5-6,NA,TRBD2,TRBJ2-2,CASSPQLGGHFGELFF,TGTGCCAGCAGCCCACAGCTGGGAGGGCATTTCGGGGAGCTGTTTTTT
TRBV25-1,few,TRBD1,TRBJ2-2,CAIGNRDRVGELFF,TGTGCCATCGGAAACCGGGACAGGGTCGGGGAGCTGTTTTTT
TRBV7-2,NA,NA,TRBJ1-1,CASLYGGTVNTEAFF,TGTGCCAGCCTCTATGGCGGGACGGTGAACACTGAAGCTTTCTTT
TRBV29-1,NA,TRBD2,TRBJ2-1,CSVEETSGYNEQFF,TGCAGCGTTGAAGAAACTAGCGGCTACAATGAGCAGTTCTTC
TRBV29-1,NA,NA,TRBJ1-1,CSVQNGGTEAFF,TGCAGCGTCCAAAACGGCGGCACTGAAGCTTTCTTT
TRBV5-6,few,NA,TRBJ1-6,CASSLGGWNSPLHF,TGTGCCAGCAGCTTGGGGGGCTGGAATTCACCCCTCCACTTT
TRBV5-1,NA,TRBD2,TRBJ2-3,CASSLGGGRRTDTQYF,TGCGCCAGCAGCTTGGGCGGGGGGCGGCGCACAGATACGCAGTATTTT
TRBV27,NA,NA,TRBJ1-5,CASSLDRGTGPQHF,TGTGCCAGCAGTTTAGATCGGGGGACGGGGCCCCAGCATTTT
TRBV6-5,NA,NA,TRBJ2-2,CASHQGGGNTGELFF,TGTGCCAGCCATCAAGGGGGGGGAAACACCGGGGAGCTGTTTTTT
TRBV5-1,NA,TRBD2,TRBJ2-2,CASSLAASGGGAGELFF,TGCGCCAGCAGCTTGGCGGCTAGCGGAGGAGGAGCCGGGGAGCTGTTTTTT
TRBV5-8,NA,NA,TRBJ1-5,CASSLEDRSNQPQHF,TGTGCCAGCAGCTTGGAGGACAGAAGCAATCAGCCCCAGCATTTT
TRBV5-1,NA,NA,TRBJ1-1,CASSLADTEAFF,TGCGCCAGCAGCTTGGCCGACACTGAAGCTTTCTTT
TRBV11-3,NA,TRBD2,TRBJ2-7,CASSRGLAGSYEQYF,TGTGCCAGCAGCCGGGGACTAGCCGGATCCTACGAGCAGTACTTC
TRBV18,NA,NA,TRBJ1-4,CASSPPSRAGGEKLFF,TGTGCCAGCTCACCCCCGAGCCGGGCCGGGGGTGAAAAACTGTTTTTT
TRBV29-1,NA,TRBD2,TRBJ2-2,CSVELAGMNTGELFF,TGCAGCGTTGAATTAGCGGGAATGAACACCGGGGAGCTGTTTTTT
TRBV5-1,NA,NA,TRBJ2-7,CASSLEPNEQYF,TGCGCCAGCAGCTTGGAGCCCAACGAGCAGTACTTC
TRBV19,once,NA,TRBJ2-1,CASSPEGDEQFF,TGTGCCAGTAGTCCAGAAGGGGATGAGCAGTTCTTC
TRBV28,NA,TRBD1,TRBJ1-2,CASSPSGQGNYGYTF,TGTGCCAGCAGTCCGTCCGGACAGGGGAACTATGGCTACACCTTC
TRBV28,NA,NA,TRBJ1-1,CASSFELSEAFF,TGTGCCAGCAGTTTTGAGTTGTCTGAAGCTTTCTTT
TRBV4-1,NA,NA,TRBJ1-6,CASSQEKGQGGSPLHF,TGCGCCAGCAGCCAAGAAAAAGGGCAGGGTGGTTCACCCCTCCACTTT
TRBV6-6,NA,NA,TRBJ1-5,CASSYDQGTQPQHF,TGTGCCAGCAGTTACGATCAGGGCACCCAGCCCCAGCATTTT
TRBV7-9,many,NA,TRBJ2-4,CASSHEEGPLYF,TGTGCCAGCAGCCACGAGGAGGGGCCTCTGTACTTC
TRBV30,once,NA,TRBJ2-3,CAWRRGTDTQYF,TGTGCCTGGAGGAGGGGGACAGATACGCAGTATTTT
TRBV15,NA,TRBD1,TRBJ2-7,CATSPQGNRGSYEQYF,TGTGCCACCAGCCCCCAGGGAAACAGGGGATCCTACGAGCAGTACTTC
TRBV5-4,NA,NA,TRBJ1-1,CASSRRGNTEAFF,TGTGCCAGCAGCCGCAGGGGTAACACTGAAGCTTTCTTT
TRBV27,NA,NA,TRBJ2-3,CASSLVGLTDTQYF,TGTGCCAGCAGTTTAGTGGGGCTCACAGATACGCAGTATTTT
TRBV18,few,NA,TRBJ2-1,CASSLRDNEQFF,TGTGCCAGCTCATTGAGGGACAATGAGCAGTTCTTC
TRBV18,NA,NA,TRBJ1-5,CASSPIQDSNQPQHF,TGTGCCAGCTCACCAATTCAGGATAGCAATCAGCCCCAGCATTTT
TRBV7-9,NA,TRBD1,TRBJ1-5,CASSLGQGAVNQPQHF,TGTGCCAGCAGCTTAGGTCAGGGGGCCGTCAATCAGCCCCAGCATTTT
TRBV2,NA,NA,TRBJ2-3,CASRAGTTTDTQYF,TGTGCCAGCAGGGCCGGGACAACCACAGATACGCAGTATTTT
TRBV5-1,NA,NA,TRBJ2-7,CATRAGPSSNEQYF,TGCGCCACCAGGGCCGGGCCTAGCTCCAACGAGCAGTACTTC
TRBV18,NA,NA,TRBJ2-7,CASSSTVLASYEQYF,TGTGCCAGCTCATCGACAGTTCTTGCCTCCTACGAGCAGTACTTC
TRBV18,few,NA,TRBJ2-3,CASSPVGGGTDTQYF,TGTGCCAGCTCACCCGTTGGGGGCGGCACAGATACGCAGTATTTT
TRBV30,NA,NA,TRBJ2-5,CAWREGRETQYF,TGTGCCTGGAGGGAGGGCAGGGAGACCCAGTACTTC